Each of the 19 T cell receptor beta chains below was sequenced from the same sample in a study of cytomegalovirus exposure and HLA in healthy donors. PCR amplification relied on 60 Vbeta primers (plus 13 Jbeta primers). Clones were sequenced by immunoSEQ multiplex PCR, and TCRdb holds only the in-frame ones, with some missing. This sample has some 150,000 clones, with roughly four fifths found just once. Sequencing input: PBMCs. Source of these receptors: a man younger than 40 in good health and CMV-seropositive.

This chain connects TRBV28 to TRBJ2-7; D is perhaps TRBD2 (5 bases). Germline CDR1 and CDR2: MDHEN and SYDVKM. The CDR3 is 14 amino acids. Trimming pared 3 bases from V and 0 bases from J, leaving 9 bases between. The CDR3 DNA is TGTGCCAGCAGTTTTAGGGAGCTCTCCTACGAGCAGTACTTC. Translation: CASSFRELSYEQYF. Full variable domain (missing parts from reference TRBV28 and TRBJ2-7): DVKVTQSSRYLVKRTGEKVFLECVQDMDHENMFWYRQDPGLGLRLIYFSYDVKMKEKGDIPEGYSVSREKKERFSLILESASTNQTSMYLCASSFRELSYEQYFGPGTRLTVT.

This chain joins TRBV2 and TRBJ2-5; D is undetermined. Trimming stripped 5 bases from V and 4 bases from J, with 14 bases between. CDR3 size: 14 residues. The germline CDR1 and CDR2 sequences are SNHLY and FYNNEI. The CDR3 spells CASSPPPGTETQYF. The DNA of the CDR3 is TGTGCCAGCAGTCCCCCCCCGGGTACAGAGACCCAGTACTTC. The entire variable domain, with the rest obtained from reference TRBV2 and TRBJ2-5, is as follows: EPEVTQTPSHQVTQMGQEVILRCVPISNHLYFYWYRQILGQKVEFLVSFYNNEISEKSEIFDDQFSVERPDGSNFTLKIRSTKLEDSAMYFCASSPPPGTETQYFGPGTRLLVL.

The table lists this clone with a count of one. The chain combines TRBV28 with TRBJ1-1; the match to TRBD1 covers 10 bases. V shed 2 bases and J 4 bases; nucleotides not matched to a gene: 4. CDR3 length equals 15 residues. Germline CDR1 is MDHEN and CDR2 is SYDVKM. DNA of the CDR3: TGTGCCAGCAGTTTAGGGGACAGGGGCGGCACTGAAGCTTTCTTT. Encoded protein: CASSLGDRGGTEAFF. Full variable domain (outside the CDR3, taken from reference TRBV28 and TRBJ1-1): DVKVTQSSRYLVKRTGEKVFLECVQDMDHENMFWYRQDPGLGLRLIYFSYDVKMKEKGDIPEGYSVSREKKERFSLILESASTNQTSMYLCASSLGDRGGTEAFFGQGTRLTVV.

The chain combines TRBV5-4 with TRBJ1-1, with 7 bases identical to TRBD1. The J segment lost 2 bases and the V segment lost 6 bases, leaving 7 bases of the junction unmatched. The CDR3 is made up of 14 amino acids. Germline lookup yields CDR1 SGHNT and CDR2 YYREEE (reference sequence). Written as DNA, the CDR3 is TGTGCCAGCACCGCGGACAGGCTTAACACTGAAGCTTTCTTT. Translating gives CASTADRLNTEAFF.

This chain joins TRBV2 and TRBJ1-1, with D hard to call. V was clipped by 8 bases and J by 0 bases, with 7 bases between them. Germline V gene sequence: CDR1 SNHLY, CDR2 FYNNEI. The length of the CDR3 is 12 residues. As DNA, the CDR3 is TGTGCCAGCCTCGGGGTGAACACTGAAGCTTTCTTT. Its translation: CASLGVNTEAFF. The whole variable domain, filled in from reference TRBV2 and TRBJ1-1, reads EPEVTQTPSHQVTQMGQEVILRCVPISNHLYFYWYRQILGQKVEFLVSFYNNEISEKSEIFDDQFSVERPDGSNFTLKIRSTKLEDSAMYFCASLGVNTEAFFGQGTRLTVV.

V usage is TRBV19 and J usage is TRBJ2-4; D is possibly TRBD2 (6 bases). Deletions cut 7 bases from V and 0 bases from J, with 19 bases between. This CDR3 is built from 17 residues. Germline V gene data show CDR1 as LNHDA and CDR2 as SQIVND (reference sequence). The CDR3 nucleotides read TGTGCCAGTACCTCGGCGGGGCTGGGCCGAGCCAAAAACATTCAGTACTTC. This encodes CASTSAGLGRAKNIQYF.

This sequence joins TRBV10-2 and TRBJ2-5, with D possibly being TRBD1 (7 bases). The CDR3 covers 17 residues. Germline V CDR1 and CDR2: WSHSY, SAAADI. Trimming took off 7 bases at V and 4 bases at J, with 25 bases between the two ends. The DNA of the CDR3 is TGCGCCAGCACTCTGACAGGGAAGGTTTTCGGGGGAGAGACCCAGTACTTC. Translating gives CASTLTGKVFGGETQYF.

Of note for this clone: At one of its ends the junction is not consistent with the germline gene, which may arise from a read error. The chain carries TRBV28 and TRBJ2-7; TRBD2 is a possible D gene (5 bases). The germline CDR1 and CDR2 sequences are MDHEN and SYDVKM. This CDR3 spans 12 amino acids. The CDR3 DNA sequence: TGTGTCAGCAGTCCGGACTCGAACGAGCAGTACTTC. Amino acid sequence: CVSSPDSNEQYF.

The CDR3: CASSALHSQETQYF. CDR3 sequence (DNA): TGTGCCAGCAGCGCATTACACAGTCAAGAGACCCAGTACTTC. The chain is built from TRBV9 and TRBJ2-5, with D uncertain. CDR1 SGDLS and CDR2 YYNGEE come from the germline V gene. The CDR3 extends over 14 amino acids. V lost 3 bases, J lost 2 bases, and 11 bases lay in between.

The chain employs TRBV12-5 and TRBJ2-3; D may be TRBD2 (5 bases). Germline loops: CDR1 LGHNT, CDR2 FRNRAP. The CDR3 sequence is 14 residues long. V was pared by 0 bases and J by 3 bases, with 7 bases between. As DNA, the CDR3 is TGTGCTAGTGGTTTGGTACCGGGAACAGATACGCAGTATTTT. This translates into CASGLVPGTDTQYF.

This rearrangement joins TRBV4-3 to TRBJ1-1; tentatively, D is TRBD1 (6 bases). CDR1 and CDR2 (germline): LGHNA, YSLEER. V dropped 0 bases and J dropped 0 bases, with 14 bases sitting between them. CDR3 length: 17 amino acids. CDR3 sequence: CASSQDWAGGMNTEAFF. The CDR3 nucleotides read TGCGCCAGCAGCCAAGATTGGGCGGGGGGCATGAACACTGAAGCTTTCTTT.

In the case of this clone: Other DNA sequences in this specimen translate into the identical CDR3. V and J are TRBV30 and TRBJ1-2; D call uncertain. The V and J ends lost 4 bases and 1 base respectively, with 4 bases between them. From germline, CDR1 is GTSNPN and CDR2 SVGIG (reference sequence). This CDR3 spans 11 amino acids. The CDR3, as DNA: TGTGCCTGGACGGGTAACTATGGCTACACCTTC. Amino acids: CAWTGNYGYTF.

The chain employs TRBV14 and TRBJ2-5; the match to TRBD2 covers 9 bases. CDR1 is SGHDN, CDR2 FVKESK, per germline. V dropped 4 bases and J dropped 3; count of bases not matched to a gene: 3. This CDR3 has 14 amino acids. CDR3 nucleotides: TGTGCCAGCAGCCCGGGGACTAGCAAAGAGACCCAGTACTTC. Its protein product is CASSPGTSKETQYF.

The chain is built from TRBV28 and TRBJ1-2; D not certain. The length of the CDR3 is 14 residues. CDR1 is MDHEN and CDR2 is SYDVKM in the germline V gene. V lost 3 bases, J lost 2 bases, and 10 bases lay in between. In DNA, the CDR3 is TGTGCCAGCAGTTTCCTGACTGCGAACTATGGCTACACCTTC. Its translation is CASSFLTANYGYTF.

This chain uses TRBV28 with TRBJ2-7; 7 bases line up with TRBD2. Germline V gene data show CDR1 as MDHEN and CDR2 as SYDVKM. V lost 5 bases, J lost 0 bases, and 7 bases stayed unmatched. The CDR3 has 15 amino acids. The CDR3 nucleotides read TGTGCCAGCAGTAATCAGGGAGGGAGCTCCTACGAGCAGTACTTC. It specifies CASSNQGGSSYEQYF. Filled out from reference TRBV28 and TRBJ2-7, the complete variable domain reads DVKVTQSSRYLVKRTGEKVFLECVQDMDHENMFWYRQDPGLGLRLIYFSYDVKMKEKGDIPEGYSVSREKKERFSLILESASTNQTSMYLCASSNQGGSSYEQYFGPGTRLTVT.

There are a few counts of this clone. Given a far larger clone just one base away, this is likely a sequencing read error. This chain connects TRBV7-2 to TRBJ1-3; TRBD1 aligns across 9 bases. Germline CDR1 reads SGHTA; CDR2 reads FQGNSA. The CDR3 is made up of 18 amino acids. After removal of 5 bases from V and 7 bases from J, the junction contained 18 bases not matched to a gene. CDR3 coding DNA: TGTGCCAGCAGCCAAGATGTCCACAGGGGGCATTTCGGTAACACCATATATTTT. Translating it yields CASSQDVHRGHFGNTIYF.

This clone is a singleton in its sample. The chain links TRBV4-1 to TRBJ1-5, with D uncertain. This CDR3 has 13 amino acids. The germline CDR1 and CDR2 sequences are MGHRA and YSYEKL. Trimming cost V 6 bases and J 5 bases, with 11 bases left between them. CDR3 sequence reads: CASSQWTYQPQHF. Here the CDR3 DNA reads TGCGCCAGCAGTCAGTGGACTTATCAGCCCCAGCATTTT.

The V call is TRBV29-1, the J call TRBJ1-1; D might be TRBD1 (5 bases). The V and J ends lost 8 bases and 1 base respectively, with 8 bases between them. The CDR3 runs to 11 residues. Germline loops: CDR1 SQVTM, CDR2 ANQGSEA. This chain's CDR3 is CSSRENTEAFF. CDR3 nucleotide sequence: TGCAGCAGCAGGGAGAACACTGAAGCTTTCTTT.

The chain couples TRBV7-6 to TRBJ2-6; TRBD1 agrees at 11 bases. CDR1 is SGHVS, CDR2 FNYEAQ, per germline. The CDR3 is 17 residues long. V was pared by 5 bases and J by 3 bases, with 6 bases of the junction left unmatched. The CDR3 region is CASSHGQGAGGANVLTF. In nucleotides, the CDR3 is TGTGCCAGCAGCCACGGACAGGGGGCGGGTGGGGCCAACGTCCTGACTTTC.